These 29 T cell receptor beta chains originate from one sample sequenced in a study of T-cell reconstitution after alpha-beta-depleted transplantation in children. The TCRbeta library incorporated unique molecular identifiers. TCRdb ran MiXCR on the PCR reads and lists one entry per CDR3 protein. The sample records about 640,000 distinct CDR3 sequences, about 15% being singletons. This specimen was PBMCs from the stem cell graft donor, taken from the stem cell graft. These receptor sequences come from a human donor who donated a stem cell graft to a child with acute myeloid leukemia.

The CDR3 protein is CAGWTPISYTF. The CDR3 DNA sequence: TGTGCCGGGTGGACACCTATTAGCTACACCTTC. The gene calls are TRBV30 and TRBJ1-2; weak D call: TRBD1 (5 bases). Germline lookup yields CDR1 GTSNPN and CDR2 SVGIG (reference sequence). The CDR3 sequence is 11 residues long. Trimming took 8 bases from V and 9 from J, leaving 16 bases between them. Filled out from reference TRBV30 and TRBJ1-2, the complete variable domain reads SQTIHQWPATLVQPVGSPLSLECTVEGTSNPNLYWYRQAAGRGLQLLFYSVGIGQISSEVPQNLSASRPQDRQFILSSKKLLLSDSGFYLCAGWTPISYTFGSGTRLTVV.

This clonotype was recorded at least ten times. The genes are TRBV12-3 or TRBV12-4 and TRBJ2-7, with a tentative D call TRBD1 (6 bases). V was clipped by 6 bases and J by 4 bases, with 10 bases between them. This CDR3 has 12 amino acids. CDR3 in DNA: TGTGCCAGCAGAGACAGGTTTTACGAGCAGTACTTC. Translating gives CASRDRFYEQYF.

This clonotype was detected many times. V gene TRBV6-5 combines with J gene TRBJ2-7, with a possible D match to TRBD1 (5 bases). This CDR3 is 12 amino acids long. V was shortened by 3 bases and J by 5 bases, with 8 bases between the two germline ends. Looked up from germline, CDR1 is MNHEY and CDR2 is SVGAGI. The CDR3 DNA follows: TGTGCCAGCAGTTATCCAGGGAACGAGCAGTACTTC. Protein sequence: CASSYPGNEQYF.

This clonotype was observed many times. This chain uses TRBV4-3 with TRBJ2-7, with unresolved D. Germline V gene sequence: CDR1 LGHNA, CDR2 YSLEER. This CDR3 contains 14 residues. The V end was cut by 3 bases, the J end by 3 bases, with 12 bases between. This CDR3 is CASSQARPIYEQYF. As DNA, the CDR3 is TGCGCCAGCAGCCAGGCCCGACCGATCTACGAGCAGTACTTC.

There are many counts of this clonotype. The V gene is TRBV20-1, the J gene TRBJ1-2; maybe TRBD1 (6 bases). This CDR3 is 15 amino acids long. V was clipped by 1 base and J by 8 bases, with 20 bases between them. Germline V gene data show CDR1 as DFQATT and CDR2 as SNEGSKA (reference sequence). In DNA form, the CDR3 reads TGCAGTGCTAGAGTATCCAGGACAGAGGAGGGGGGCTACACCTTC. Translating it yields CSARVSRTEEGGYTF.

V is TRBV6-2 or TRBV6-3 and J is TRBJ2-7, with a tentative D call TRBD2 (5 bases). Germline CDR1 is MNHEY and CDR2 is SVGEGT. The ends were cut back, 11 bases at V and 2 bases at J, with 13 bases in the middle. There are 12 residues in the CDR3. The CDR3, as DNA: TGTGCCTCCACGGACTCTGCCTACGAGCAGTACTTC. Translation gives CASTDSAYEQYF.

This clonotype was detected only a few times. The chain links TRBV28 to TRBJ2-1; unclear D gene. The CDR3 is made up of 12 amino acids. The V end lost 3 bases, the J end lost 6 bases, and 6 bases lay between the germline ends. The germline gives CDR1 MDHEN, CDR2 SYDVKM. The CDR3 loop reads CASSFSPNEQFF. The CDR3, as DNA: TGTGCCAGCAGTTTTAGCCCCAATGAGCAGTTCTTC.

The CDR3: CASTKGASTDTQYF. The CDR3 DNA is TGTGCCAGCACCAAGGGGGCGAGCACAGATACGCAGTATTTT. The gene calls are TRBV6-6 and TRBJ2-3; 7 bases fit TRBD1. The J segment lost 0 bases and the V segment lost 7 bases, leaving 4 bases of the junction unmatched. Looked up from germline, CDR1 is MNHNY and CDR2 is SVGAGI (reference sequence). The CDR3 covers 14 residues.

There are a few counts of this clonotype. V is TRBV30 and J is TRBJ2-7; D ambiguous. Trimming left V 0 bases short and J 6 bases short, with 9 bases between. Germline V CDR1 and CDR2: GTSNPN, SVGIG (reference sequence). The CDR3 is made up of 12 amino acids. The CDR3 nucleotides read TGTGCCTGGAGTGTACATGTGGGCGAGCAGTACTTC. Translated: CAWSVHVGEQYF.

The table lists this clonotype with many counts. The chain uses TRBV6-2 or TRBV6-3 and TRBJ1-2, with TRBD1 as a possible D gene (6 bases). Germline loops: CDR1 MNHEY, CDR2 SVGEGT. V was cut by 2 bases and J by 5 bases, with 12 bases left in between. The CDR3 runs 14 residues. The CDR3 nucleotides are TGTGCCAGCAGTTACCGGGGGCCTGGGTATGGCTACACCTTC. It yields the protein CASSYRGPGYGYTF.

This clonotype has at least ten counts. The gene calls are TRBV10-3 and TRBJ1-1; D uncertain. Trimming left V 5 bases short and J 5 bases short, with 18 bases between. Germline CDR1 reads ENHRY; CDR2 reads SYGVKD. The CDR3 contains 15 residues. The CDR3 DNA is TGTGCCATCAGTCTAGATGAGGGCCTGAGGACTGAAGCTTTCTTT. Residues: CAISLDEGLRTEAFF.

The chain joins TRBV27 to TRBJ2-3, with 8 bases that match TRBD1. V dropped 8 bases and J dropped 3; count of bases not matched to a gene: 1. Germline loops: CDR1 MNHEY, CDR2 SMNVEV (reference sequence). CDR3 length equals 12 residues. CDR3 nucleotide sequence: TGTGCCAGCCAGGGGGCTACAGATACGCAGTATTTT. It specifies CASQGATDTQYF.

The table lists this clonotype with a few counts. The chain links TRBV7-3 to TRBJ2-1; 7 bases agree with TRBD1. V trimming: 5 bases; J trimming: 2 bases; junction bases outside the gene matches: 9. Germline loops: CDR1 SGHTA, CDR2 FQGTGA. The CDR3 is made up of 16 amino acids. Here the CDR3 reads CASSPTRQGPYNEQFF. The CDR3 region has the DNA TGTGCCAGCAGCCCAACAAGACAGGGCCCCTACAATGAGCAGTTCTTC.

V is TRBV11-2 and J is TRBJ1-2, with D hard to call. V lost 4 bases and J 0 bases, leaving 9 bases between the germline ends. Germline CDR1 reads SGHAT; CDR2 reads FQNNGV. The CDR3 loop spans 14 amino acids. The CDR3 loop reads CASSSFGANYGYTF. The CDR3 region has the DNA TGTGCCAGCAGCTCCTTCGGGGCTAACTATGGCTACACCTTC. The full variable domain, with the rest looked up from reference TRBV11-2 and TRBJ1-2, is EAGVAQSPRYKIIEKRQSVAFWCNPISGHATLYWYQQILGQGPKLLIQFQNNGVVDDSQLPKDRFSAERLKGVDSTLKIQPAKLEDSAVYLCASSSFGANYGYTFGSGTRLTVV.

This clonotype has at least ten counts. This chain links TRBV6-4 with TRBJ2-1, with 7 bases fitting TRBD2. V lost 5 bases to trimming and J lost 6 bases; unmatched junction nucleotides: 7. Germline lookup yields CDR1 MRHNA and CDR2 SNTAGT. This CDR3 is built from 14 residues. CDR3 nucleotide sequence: TGTGCCAGCAGTCCGCGCGGGGGTGGCAATGAGCAGTTCTTC. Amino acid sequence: CASSPRGGGNEQFF.

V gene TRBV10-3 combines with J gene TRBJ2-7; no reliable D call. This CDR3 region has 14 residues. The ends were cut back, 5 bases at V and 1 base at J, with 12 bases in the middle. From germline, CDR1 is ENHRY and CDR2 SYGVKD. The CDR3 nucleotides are TGTGCCATCAGTTCTCCCGGCGGTTCCTACGAGCAGTACTTC. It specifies CAISSPGGSYEQYF.

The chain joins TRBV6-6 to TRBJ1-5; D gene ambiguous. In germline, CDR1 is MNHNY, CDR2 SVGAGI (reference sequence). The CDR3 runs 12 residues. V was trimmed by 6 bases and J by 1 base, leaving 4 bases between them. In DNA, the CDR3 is TGTGCCAGCAGGGAGAGCAATCAGCCCCAGCATTTT. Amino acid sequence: CASRESNQPQHF.

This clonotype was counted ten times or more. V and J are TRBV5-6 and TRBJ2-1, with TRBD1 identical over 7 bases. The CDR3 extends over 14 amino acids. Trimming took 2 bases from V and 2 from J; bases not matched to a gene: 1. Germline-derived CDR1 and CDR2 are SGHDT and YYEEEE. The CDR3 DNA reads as TGTGCCAGCAGCTTCGGGACAGCCTACAATGAGCAGTTCTTC. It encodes CASSFGTAYNEQFF.

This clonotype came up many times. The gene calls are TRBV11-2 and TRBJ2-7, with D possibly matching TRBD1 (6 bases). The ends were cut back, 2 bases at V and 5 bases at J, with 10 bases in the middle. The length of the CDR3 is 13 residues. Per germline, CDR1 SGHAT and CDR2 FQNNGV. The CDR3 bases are TGTGCCAGCAGCTTATACAGGGCCCACGAGCAGTACTTC. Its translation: CASSLYRAHEQYF.

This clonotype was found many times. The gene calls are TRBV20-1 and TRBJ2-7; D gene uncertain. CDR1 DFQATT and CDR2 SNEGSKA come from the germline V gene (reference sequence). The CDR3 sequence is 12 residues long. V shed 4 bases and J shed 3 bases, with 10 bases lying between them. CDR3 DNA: TGCAGTGCTACTTCGGACCGCTACGAGCAGTACGTC. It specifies CSATSDRYEQYV.

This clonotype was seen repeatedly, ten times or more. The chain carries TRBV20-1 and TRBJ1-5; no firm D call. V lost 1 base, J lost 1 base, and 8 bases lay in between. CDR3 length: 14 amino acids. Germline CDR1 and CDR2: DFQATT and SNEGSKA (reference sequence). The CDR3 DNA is TGCAGTGCTAGAGTAGGAATGAGCAATCAGCCCCAGCATTTT. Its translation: CSARVGMSNQPQHF.

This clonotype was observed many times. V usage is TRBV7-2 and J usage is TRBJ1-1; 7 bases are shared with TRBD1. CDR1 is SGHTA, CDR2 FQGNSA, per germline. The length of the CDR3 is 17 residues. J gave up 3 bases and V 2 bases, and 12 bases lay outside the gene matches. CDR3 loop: CASSLRIGTDLDTEAFF. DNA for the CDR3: TGTGCCAGCAGCTTACGGATCGGGACAGATTTAGACACTGAAGCTTTCTTT. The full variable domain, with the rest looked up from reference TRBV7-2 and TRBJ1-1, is GAGVSQSPSNKVTEKGKDVELRCDPISGHTALYWYRQSLGQGLEFLIYFQGNSAPDKSGLPSDRFSAERTGGSVSTLTIQRTQQEDSAVYLCASSLRIGTDLDTEAFFGQGTRLTVV.

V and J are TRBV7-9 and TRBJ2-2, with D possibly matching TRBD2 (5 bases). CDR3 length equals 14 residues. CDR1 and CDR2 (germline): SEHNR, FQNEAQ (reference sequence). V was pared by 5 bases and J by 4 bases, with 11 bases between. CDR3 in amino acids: CASSPEEVTGELFF. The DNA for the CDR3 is TGTGCCAGCAGCCCAGAGGAGGTCACCGGGGAGCTGTTTTTT.

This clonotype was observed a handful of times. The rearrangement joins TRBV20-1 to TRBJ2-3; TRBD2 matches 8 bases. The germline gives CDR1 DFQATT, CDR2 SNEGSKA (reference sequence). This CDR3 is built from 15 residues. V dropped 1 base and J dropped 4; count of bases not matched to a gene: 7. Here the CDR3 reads CSARGMTGGPDTQYF. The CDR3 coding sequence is TGCAGTGCTAGAGGAATGACGGGGGGGCCAGATACGCAGTATTTT.

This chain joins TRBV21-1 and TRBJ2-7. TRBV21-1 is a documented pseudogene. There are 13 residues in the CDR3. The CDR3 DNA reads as TGTGCCAGCAGCAACCTTCGGTACTACGAGCAGTACTTC. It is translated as CASSNLRYYEQYF.

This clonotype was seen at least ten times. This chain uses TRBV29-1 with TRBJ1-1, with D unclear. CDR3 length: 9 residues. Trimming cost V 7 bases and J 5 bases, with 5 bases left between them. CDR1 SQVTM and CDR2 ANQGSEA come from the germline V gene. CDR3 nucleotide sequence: TGCAGCGACGGGACTGAAGCTTTCTTT. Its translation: CSDGTEAFF.

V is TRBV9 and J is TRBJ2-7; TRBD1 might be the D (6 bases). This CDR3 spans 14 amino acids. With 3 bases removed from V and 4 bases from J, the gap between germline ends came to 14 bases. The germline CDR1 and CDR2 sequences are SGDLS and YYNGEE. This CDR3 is CASSGIRGPYEQYF. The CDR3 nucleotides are TGTGCCAGCAGCGGAATCAGGGGCCCTTACGAGCAGTACTTC.

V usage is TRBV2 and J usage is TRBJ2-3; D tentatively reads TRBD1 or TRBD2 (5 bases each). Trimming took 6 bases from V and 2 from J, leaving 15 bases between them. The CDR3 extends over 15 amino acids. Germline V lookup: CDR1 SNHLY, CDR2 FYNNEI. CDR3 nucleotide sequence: TGTGCCAGCAGGACTCTCAGAGGGGTCACAGATACGCAGTATTTT. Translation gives CASRTLRGVTDTQYF.

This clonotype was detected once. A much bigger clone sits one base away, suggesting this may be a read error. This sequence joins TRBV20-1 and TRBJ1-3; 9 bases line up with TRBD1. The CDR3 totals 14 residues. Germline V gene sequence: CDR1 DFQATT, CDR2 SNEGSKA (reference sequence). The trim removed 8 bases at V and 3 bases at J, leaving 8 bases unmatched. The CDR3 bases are TGCAGTACTCCCGACAGGGGGTTTGGAAACACCATATATTTT. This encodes CSTPDRGFGNTIYF.